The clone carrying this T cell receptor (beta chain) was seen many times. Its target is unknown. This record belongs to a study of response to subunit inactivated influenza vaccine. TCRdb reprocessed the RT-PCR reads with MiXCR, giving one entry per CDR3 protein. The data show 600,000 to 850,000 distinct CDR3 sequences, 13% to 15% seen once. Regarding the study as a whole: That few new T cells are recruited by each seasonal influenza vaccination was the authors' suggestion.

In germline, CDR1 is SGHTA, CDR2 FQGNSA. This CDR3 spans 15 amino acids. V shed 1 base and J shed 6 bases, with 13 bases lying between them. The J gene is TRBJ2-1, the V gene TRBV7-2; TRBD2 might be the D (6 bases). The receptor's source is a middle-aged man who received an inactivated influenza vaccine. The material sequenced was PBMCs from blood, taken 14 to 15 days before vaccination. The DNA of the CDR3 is TGTGCCAGCAGCTTAGAGGGAGGACTTCGCAATGAGCAGTTCTTC. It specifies CASSLEGGLRNEQFF.